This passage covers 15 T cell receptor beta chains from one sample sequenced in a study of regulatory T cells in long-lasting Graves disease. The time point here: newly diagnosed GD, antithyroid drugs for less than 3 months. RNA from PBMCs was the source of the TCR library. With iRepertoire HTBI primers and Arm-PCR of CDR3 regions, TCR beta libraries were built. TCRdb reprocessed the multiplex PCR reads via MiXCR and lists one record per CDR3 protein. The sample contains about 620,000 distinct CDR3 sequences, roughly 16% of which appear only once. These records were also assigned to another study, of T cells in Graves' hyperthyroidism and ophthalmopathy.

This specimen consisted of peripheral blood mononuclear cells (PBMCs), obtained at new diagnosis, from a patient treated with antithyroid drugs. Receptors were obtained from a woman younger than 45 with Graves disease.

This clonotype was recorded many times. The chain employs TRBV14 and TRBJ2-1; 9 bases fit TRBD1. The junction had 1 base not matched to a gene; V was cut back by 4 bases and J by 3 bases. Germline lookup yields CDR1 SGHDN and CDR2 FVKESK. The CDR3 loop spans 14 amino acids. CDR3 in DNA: TGTGCCAGCAGCCCGACAGGGGGCTACAATGAGCAGTTCTTC. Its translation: CASSPTGGYNEQFF. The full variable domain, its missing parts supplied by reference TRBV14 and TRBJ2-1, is EAGVTQFPSHSVIEKGQTVTLRCDPISGHDNLYWYRRVMGKEIKFLLHFVKESKQDESGMPNNRFLAERTGGTYSTLKVQPAELEDSGVYFCASSPTGGYNEQFFGPGTRLTVL.

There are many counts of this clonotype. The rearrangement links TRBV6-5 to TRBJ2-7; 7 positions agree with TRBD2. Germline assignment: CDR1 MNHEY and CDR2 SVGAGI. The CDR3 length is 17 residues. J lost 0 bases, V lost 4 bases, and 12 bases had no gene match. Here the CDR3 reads CASSSAVTSVSSYEQYF. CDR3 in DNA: TGTGCCAGCAGTTCCGCCGTAACTAGCGTTAGCTCCTACGAGCAGTACTTC.

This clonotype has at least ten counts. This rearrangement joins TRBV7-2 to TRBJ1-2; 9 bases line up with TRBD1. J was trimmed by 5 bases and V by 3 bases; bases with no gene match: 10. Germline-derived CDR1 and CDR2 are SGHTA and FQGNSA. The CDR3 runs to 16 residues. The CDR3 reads CASSLGQGLGGYGYTF. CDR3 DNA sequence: TGTGCCAGCAGCTTGGGACAGGGATTAGGGGGGTATGGCTACACCTTC. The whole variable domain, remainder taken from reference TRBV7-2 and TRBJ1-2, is GAGVSQSPSNKVTEKGKDVELRCDPISGHTALYWYRQSLGQGLEFLIYFQGNSAPDKSGLPSDRFSAERTGGSVSTLTIQRTQQEDSAVYLCASSLGQGLGGYGYTFGSGTRLTVV.

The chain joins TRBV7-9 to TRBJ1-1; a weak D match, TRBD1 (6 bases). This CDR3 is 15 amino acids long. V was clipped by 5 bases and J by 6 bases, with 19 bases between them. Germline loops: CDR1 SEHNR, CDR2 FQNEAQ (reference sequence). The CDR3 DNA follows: TGTGCCAGCAGCCCCCGTGGGGGGGGCGACGCTGAAGCTTTCTTT. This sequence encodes CASSPRGGGDAEAFF.

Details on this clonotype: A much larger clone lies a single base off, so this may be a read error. The CDR3 bases are TGTGCCAGCAGTCTCCCGCCCCCTAATGAGCAGTCCTTC. Protein product: CASSLPPPNEQSF. This chain uses TRBV28 with TRBJ2-1; D is undetermined. The CDR3 has 13 amino acids. CDR1 and CDR2 (germline): MDHEN, SYDVKM.

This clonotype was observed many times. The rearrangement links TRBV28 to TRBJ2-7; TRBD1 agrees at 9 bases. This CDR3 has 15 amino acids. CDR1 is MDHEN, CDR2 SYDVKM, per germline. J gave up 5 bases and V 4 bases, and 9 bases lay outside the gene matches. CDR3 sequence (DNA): TGTGCCAGCAGTTGGGGACAGGGAGAGGTTAACGAGCAGTACTTC. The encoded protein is CASSWGQGEVNEQYF.

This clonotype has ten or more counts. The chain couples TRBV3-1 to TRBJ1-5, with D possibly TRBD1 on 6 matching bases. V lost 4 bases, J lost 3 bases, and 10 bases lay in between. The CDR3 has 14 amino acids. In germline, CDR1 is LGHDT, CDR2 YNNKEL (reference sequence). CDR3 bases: TGTGCCAGCAGCCGCAGGGGCAACAATCAGCCCCAGCATTTT. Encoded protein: CASSRRGNNQPQHF.

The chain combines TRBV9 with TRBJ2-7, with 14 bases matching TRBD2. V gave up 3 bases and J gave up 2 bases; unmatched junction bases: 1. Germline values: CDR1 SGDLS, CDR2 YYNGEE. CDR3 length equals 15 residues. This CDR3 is CASSGGLAGAYEQYF. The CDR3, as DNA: TGTGCCAGCAGCGGGGGACTAGCGGGAGCCTACGAGCAGTACTTC.

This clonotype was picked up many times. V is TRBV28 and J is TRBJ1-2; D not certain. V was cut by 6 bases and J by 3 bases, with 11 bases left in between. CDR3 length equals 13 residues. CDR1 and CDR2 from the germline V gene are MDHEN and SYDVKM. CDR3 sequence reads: CASSPQPHYGYTF. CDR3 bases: TGTGCCAGCAGCCCCCAACCCCACTATGGCTACACCTTC.

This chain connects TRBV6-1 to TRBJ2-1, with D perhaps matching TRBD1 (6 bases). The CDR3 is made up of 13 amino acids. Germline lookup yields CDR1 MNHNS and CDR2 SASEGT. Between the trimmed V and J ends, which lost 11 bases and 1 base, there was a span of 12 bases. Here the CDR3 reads CAATRGSYNEQFF. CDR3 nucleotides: TGTGCCGCGACCAGGGGTTCCTACAATGAGCAGTTCTTC.

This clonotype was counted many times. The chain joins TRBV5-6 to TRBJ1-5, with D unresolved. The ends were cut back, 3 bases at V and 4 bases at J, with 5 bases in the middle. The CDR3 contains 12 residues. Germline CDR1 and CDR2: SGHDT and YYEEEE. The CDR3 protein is CASSSLNQPQHF. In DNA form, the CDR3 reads TGTGCCAGCAGCTCCTTAAATCAGCCCCAGCATTTT.

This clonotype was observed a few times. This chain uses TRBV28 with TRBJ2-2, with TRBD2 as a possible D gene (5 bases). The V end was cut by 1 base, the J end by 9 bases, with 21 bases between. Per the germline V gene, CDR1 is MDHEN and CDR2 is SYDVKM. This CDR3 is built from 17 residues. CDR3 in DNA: TGTGCCAGCAGTTTATTAGGCGGCAGCGGAAGAGAGCGGGAGCTGTTTTTT. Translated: CASSLLGGSGRERELFF. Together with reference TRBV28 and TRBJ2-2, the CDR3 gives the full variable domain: DVKVTQSSRYLVKRTGEKVFLECVQDMDHENMFWYRQDPGLGLRLIYFSYDVKMKEKGDIPEGYSVSREKKERFSLILESASTNQTSMYLCASSLLGGSGRERELFFGEGSRLTVL.

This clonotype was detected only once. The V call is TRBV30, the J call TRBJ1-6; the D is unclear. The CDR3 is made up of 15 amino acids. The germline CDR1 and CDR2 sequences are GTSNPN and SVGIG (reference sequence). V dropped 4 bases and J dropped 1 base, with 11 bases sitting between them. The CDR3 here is CAWIGGISYNSPLHF. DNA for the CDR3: TGTGCCTGGATTGGAGGAATTTCCTATAATTCACCCCTCCACTTT.

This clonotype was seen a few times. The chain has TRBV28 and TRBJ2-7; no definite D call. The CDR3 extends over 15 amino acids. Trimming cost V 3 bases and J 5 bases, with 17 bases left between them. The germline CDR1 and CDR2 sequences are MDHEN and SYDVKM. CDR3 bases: TGTGCCAGCAGTTTTTCGGCAGAAAAACGACACGAGCAGTACTTC. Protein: CASSFSAEKRHEQYF.

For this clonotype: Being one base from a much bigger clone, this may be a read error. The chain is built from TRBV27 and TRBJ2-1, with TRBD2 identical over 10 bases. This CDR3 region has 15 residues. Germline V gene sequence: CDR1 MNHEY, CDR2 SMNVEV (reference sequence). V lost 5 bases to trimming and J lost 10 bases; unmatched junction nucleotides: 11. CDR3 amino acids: CASSPSGLAVDEQFF. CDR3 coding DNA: TGTGCCAGCAGTCCCTCCGGACTAGCGGTCGACGAGCAGTTCTTC.